The 13 T cell receptor beta chains given below trace back to one sample, sequenced in a study of response to subunit inactivated influenza vaccine. TCRdb ran MiXCR on the RT-PCR reads and lists one entry per CDR3 protein. The sample contains roughly 630,000 distinct CDR3 sequences, less than 15% of which appear only once. The sequencing here drew on PBMCs from blood, taken around 15 days before vaccination. The receptors come from a man aged 45-60 years who received an inactivated influenza vaccine.

This clonotype occurred a few times. The V gene is TRBV5-1, the J gene TRBJ2-3; D is unresolved. The CDR3 is 14 residues long. CDR1 SGHRS and CDR2 YFSETQ come from the germline V gene. V was clipped by 2 bases and J by 2 bases, with 9 bases between them. The CDR3 sequence is CASSFESNTDTQYF. The CDR3 nucleotides read TGCGCCAGCAGCTTTGAGTCGAACACAGATACGCAGTATTTT.

The chain has TRBV12-3 or TRBV12-4 and TRBJ2-7; a weak D match, TRBD1 (6 bases). V gave up 6 bases and J gave up 8 bases, with 20 bases separating them. The CDR3 runs 14 residues. The CDR3 region has the DNA TGTGCCAGCAGATTCGACAGGCCCCTCTCCAAGCAGTACTTC. Residues: CASRFDRPLSKQYF.

CDR3 sequence: CASSLATSGRTDTQYF. The DNA for the CDR3 is TGTGCCAGCAGCTTAGCGACTAGCGGGAGGACAGATACGCAGTATTTT. V gene TRBV7-2 combines with J gene TRBJ2-3, with 13 bases lining up with TRBD2. J lost 3 bases, V lost 0 bases, and 0 bases had no gene match. This CDR3 comprises 16 residues. CDR1 SGHTA and CDR2 FQGNSA come from the germline V gene.

This clonotype was seen only a few times. The chain links TRBV4-3 to TRBJ2-5; D is undetermined. The germline gives CDR1 LGHNA, CDR2 YSLEER. CDR3 size: 15 residues. V gave up 1 base and J gave up 5 bases, with 14 bases separating them. The CDR3 protein is CASSQGSAPGETQYF. The CDR3 DNA reads as TGCGCCAGCAGCCAAGGTTCCGCCCCCGGGGAGACCCAGTACTTC.

This clonotype was counted many times. This sequence joins TRBV25-1 and TRBJ2-7; 11 bases map to TRBD1. Germline values: CDR1 MGHDK, CDR2 SYGVNS. Unmatched junction bases numbered 8, after V lost 0 bases and J lost 7 bases. This CDR3 is 16 amino acids long. The CDR3 sequence is CASSEYPGQGAGEQYF. The CDR3 DNA sequence: TGTGCCAGCAGTGAATACCCTGGACAGGGGGCGGGTGAGCAGTACTTC.

The genes are TRBV28 and TRBJ2-5, with a possible D match to TRBD1 (6 bases). Germline assignment: CDR1 MDHEN and CDR2 SYDVKM. CDR3 length: 14 amino acids. Trimming took 3 bases from V and 4 from J, leaving 12 bases between them. CDR3 sequence (DNA): TGTGCCAGCAGTTTTAAAACAGGGCGAGAGACCCAGTACTTC. Protein sequence: CASSFKTGRETQYF.

The table lists this clonotype with many counts. The chain has TRBV12-3 or TRBV12-4 and TRBJ2-2; D gene uncertain. The CDR3 has 15 amino acids. The V end lost 3 bases, the J end lost 0 bases, and 8 bases lay between the germline ends. The DNA of the CDR3 is TGTGCCAGCAGTTTTGAGGCCGCGAACACCGGGGAGCTGTTTTTT. The encoded protein is CASSFEAANTGELFF.

J is TRBJ2-2 and V is TRBV7-8; maybe TRBD1 (6 bases). CDR3 length: 16 amino acids. V shed 4 bases and J shed 3 bases, with 15 bases lying between them. Germline V gene data show CDR1 as SGHVS and CDR2 as FQNEAQ. CDR3: CASSSALGTYTGELFF. The CDR3 DNA reads as TGTGCCAGCAGCTCCGCACTAGGGACATACACCGGGGAGCTGTTTTTT.

This clonotype has more than one count but fewer than ten. The V and J genes are TRBV7-9 and TRBJ2-7; D might be TRBD1 (5 bases). This CDR3 has 12 residues. V dropped 5 bases and J dropped 6 bases, with 11 bases sitting between them. CDR1 and CDR2 (germline): SEHNR, FQNEAQ (reference sequence). CDR3 nucleotide sequence: TGTGCCAGCAGCCCAGGGCCTCTCGAGCAGTACTTC. Translating gives CASSPGPLEQYF.

This clonotype has just a few counts. This chain connects TRBV9 to TRBJ1-2, with D uncertain. Trimming took 3 bases from V and 5 from J, leaving 11 bases between them. CDR3 length equals 13 residues. Germline V gene lookup returns CDR1 SGDLS and CDR2 YYNGEE. CDR3 in DNA: TGTGCCAGCAGCGCATCCCAAGGGTATGGCTACACCTTC. Protein sequence: CASSASQGYGYTF. Using reference TRBV9 and TRBJ1-2 for the parts outside the CDR3, the full variable domain is DSGVTQTPKHLITATGQRVTLRCSPRSGDLSVYWYQQSLDQGLQFLIQYYNGEERAKGNILERFSAQQFPDLHSELNLSSLELGDSALYFCASSASQGYGYTFGSGTRLTVV.

This chain uses TRBV29-1 with TRBJ2-1; D assignment may be TRBD1 or TRBD2 (6 bases each). Trimming shortened V by 6 bases and J by 0 bases, and 12 bases separated the two germline ends. The CDR3 sequence is 14 residues long. Looked up from germline, CDR1 is SQVTM and CDR2 is ANQGSEA. This CDR3 is CSVTGADSYNEQFF. The CDR3 DNA reads as TGCAGCGTGACGGGGGCCGACTCCTACAATGAGCAGTTCTTC.

CDR3 nucleotides: TGTGCCAGCAGCTTAGCTTCAGGCAGCTCTGCCACCCAGTACTTC. Translating gives CASSLASGSSATQYF. The chain uses TRBV7-9 and TRBJ2-5, with D unresolved. Germline V lookup: CDR1 SEHNR, CDR2 FQNEAQ (reference sequence). V lost 0 bases and J lost 8, with 16 bases in between. The CDR3 consists of 15 residues. The full variable domain, rest sourced from reference TRBV7-9 and TRBJ2-5, is DTGVSQNPRHKITKRGQNVTFRCDPISEHNRLYWYRQTLGQGPEFLTYFQNEAQLEKSRLLSDRFSAERPKGSFSTLEIQRTEQGDSAMYLCASSLASGSSATQYFGPGTRLLVL.

This clonotype has just a few counts. The chain links TRBV29-1 to TRBJ1-5; 9 bases map to TRBD1. The germline gives CDR1 SQVTM, CDR2 ANQGSEA. The CDR3 covers 13 residues. J lost 4 bases, V lost 4 bases, and 2 bases had no gene match. This CDR3 is CSVAGQGNQPQHF. Written as DNA, the CDR3 is TGCAGCGTTGCCGGACAGGGGAATCAGCCCCAGCATTTT.